This T cell receptor (beta chain) comes out of a study of blood T cells in healthy people across ages. Looking at the study overall: The template switching approach captured approximately one barcoded beta molecule for every two T cells.

This CDR3 contains 14 residues. The V and J ends lost 7 bases and 4 bases respectively, with 16 bases between them. Note on this clonotype: Its antigen is not known.

The use of a sample-barcoded 5' primer and a J-beta primer mix characterized a second PCR of roughly 6 to 11 cycles. TCRdb itself ran the 5' RACE reads through MiXCR, one entry per CDR3 protein. The sample shows some 1,800,000 distinct CDR3 sequences, approximately 40% of them seen only once. Overall study results and limits: Older age coincided with a roughly linear decline in TCR beta diversity per million T cells.

The receptor's source is a human donor in good health. The source material was blood. The genes are TRBV12-3 or TRBV12-4 and TRBJ2-5; TRBD2 might be the D (6 bases). This chain's CDR3 is CASTLGTSGETQYF. The CDR3 DNA reads as TGTGCCAGCACCTTAGGGACTTCGGGAGAGACCCAGTACTTC.